This TCR beta chain is from a study of shared T cell receptors in the human thymus. J was trimmed by 6 bases and V by 2 bases; bases with no gene match: 4. From germline, CDR1 is MNHEY and CDR2 SVGAGI. The CDR3 is 13 residues long. Some clones are missing from TCRdb's copy, which holds only in-frame ones; the method was immunoSEQ multiplex PCR. This table has 720,000 or so clones, approximately 85% appearing once. The sample also formed part of further work on human thymus T cells.

The clonotype was recovered from a girl less than two years old with a congenital heart defect. Sequencing used thymocytes. The J gene is TRBJ2-7, the V gene TRBV6-5, with TRBD1 matching 7 bases. The CDR3 bases are TGTGCCAGCAGTTACCAGGCAGGGGGCGAGCAGTACTTC. Translation: CASSYQAGGEQYF.